A single sample gave rise to the 21 T cell receptor beta chains below, sequenced in a study of cytomegalovirus exposure and HLA in healthy donors. Primers for the PCR totalled 60 Vbeta and 13 Jbeta. Libraries were prepared by immunoSEQ multiplex PCR; TCRdb keeps only in-frame clonotypes and omits some of them. This table holds about 120,000 clones, 80% to 85% found once. The sample consisted of PBMCs. The receptors come from a man between 25 and 39 years old in good health and CMV-seronegative.

This clone has only a few counts. J is TRBJ2-2 and V is TRBV6-4, with 13 bases matching TRBD2. The germline CDR1 and CDR2 sequences are MRHNA and SNTAGT. The CDR3 is made up of 14 amino acids. Trimming cost V 5 bases and J 6 bases; bases outside gene matches: 0. The CDR3 nucleotides read TGTGCCAGCAGTACTAGCGGGGGGGCCGGGGAGCTGTTTTTT. Translating it yields CASSTSGGAGELFF.

CDR3 protein: CASSLGGGSGNTIYF. The CDR3 DNA reads as TGTGCCAGCAGTTTGGGGGGTGGGTCTGGAAACACCATATATTTT. V usage is TRBV28 and J usage is TRBJ1-3; tentative D call: TRBD1 (5 bases). The CDR3 contains 15 residues. Trimming took off 3 bases at V and 1 base at J, with 10 bases between the two ends. Germline-derived CDR1 and CDR2 are MDHEN and SYDVKM.

This clone is a singleton in its sample. This chain uses TRBV6-5 with TRBJ1-2, with TRBD1 as a possible D gene (5 bases). Germline V lookup: CDR1 MNHEY, CDR2 SVGAGI. Trimming shortened V by 3 bases and J by 5 bases, and 16 bases separated the two germline ends. The CDR3 covers 15 residues. The CDR3 bases are TGTGCCAGCAGTTATACCGGGAGCGGGGGGTATGGCTACACCTTC. Its protein product is CASSYTGSGGYGYTF.

This clone was picked up a small number of times. This chain joins TRBV5-1 and TRBJ1-1; D is possibly TRBD1 (5 bases). Germline CDR1 reads SGHRS; CDR2 reads YFSETQ. Trimming cost V 1 base and J 0 bases, with 10 bases left between them. The CDR3 length is 15 residues. In DNA, the CDR3 is TGCGCCAGCAGCTTGAATCGACAGCTGAACACTGAAGCTTTCTTT. Protein sequence: CASSLNRQLNTEAFF.

The genes are TRBV6-1 and TRBJ2-7; weak D call: TRBD2 (5 bases). Germline CDR1 MNHNS, CDR2 SASEGT. The V end lost 1 base, the J end lost 3 bases, and 7 bases lay between the germline ends. The CDR3 runs 13 residues. Written as DNA, the CDR3 is TGTGCCAGCAGTGAAGTGAGCGGCTACGAGCAGTACTTC. Translating gives CASSEVSGYEQYF.

This chain uses TRBV7-8 with TRBJ2-5; possible D gene TRBD2, 7 bases. Gene TRBJ2-7 matches the end of the DNA better, so the J call may be wrong. The CDR3 totals 19 residues. CDR1 and CDR2 (germline): SGHVS, FQNEAQ. For the CDR3, the DNA is TGTGCCAGCAGCTTAATGTCAGCCAGGGGCCGGCTAGCGGTTTACGAGCAGTACTTC. It translates to CASSLMSARGRLAVYEQYF.

The CDR3 nucleotides read TGTGCCAGCAGCAGTAAACCGGACAGTTGGAGCCGCCCAACTAATGAAAAACTGTTTTTT. Translated, it gives CASSSKPDSWSRPTNEKLFF. The chain combines TRBV9 with TRBJ1-4; D might be TRBD1 (6 bases). Trimming stripped 4 bases from V and 0 bases from J, with 25 bases between. CDR1 and CDR2 (germline): SGDLS, YYNGEE. The CDR3 is 20 amino acids.

This sequence joins TRBV19 and TRBJ2-7; TRBD1 aligns across 8 bases. V lost 5 bases, J lost 0 bases, and 3 bases stayed unmatched. The CDR3 spans 14 residues. The germline gives CDR1 LNHDA, CDR2 SQIVND (reference sequence). The CDR3 loop is CASSGTGGSYEQYF. For the CDR3, the DNA is TGTGCCAGTAGTGGGACAGGAGGCTCCTACGAGCAGTACTTC.

This chain joins TRBV5-6 and TRBJ1-3; D is possibly TRBD1 (6 bases). This CDR3 is 16 amino acids long. With 0 bases removed from V and 0 bases from J, the gap between germline ends came to 10 bases. Germline lookup yields CDR1 SGHDT and CDR2 YYEEEE. The CDR3 here is CASSLVQGYSGNTIYF. The DNA of the CDR3 is TGTGCCAGCAGCTTGGTCCAGGGGTACTCTGGAAACACCATATATTTT.

The chain links TRBV18 to TRBJ1-2; 7 nucleotides line up with TRBD1. Germline CDR1 and CDR2: KGHSH and LQKENI. CDR3 length equals 16 residues. V dropped 4 bases and J dropped 6; count of bases not matched to a gene: 14. CDR3 nucleotides: TGTGCCAGCTCACACGGGCAGGGGGTGTTTGCAGATGGCTACACCTTC. Translated: CASSHGQGVFADGYTF. The complete variable domain, with remaining parts taken from reference TRBV18 and TRBJ1-2, reads NAGVMQNPRHLVRRRGQEARLRCSPMKGHSHVYWYRQLPEEGLKFMVYLQKENIIDESGMPKERFSAEFPKEGPSILRIQQVVRGDSAAYFCASSHGQGVFADGYTFGSGTRLTVV.

This clone showed up just a few times. V is TRBV19 and J is TRBJ1-5, with 7 bases identical to TRBD1. The V and J ends lost 5 bases and 6 bases, in that order; junction bases with no gene match: 10. Germline V gives CDR1 LNHDA, CDR2 SQIVND (reference sequence). The CDR3 sequence is 15 residues long. The CDR3 nucleotides are TGTGCCAGTAGTGTTCTGGGGACAGAGAGTCAGCCCCAGCATTTT. Protein product: CASSVLGTESQPQHF.

The rearrangement links TRBV7-2 to TRBJ1-2, with TRBD1 matching over 8 bases. Looked up from germline, CDR1 is SGHTA and CDR2 is FQGNSA. CDR3 length: 13 amino acids. V lost 5 bases, J lost 4 bases, and 3 bases stayed unmatched. The CDR3 DNA sequence: TGTGCCAGCAGCAATGGACAGGGCTATGGCTACACCTTC. Amino acids: CASSNGQGYGYTF.

The chain employs TRBV19 and TRBJ2-7; weak D call: TRBD1 (6 bases). Germline V gene sequence: CDR1 LNHDA, CDR2 SQIVND (reference sequence). Trimming left V 5 bases short and J 0 bases short, with 17 bases between. The CDR3 length is 16 residues. CDR3: CASSPPPGTNSYEQYF. DNA for the CDR3: TGTGCCAGTAGTCCCCCCCCCGGGACAAACTCCTACGAGCAGTACTTC.

In DNA, the CDR3 is TGTGCCAGCAGCTTAGACCACAGAAATTCACCCCTCCACTTT. Its translation: CASSLDHRNSPLHF. This rearrangement joins TRBV11-2 to TRBJ1-6, with D hard to call. The CDR3 runs 14 residues. Germline lookup yields CDR1 SGHAT and CDR2 FQNNGV. With 0 bases removed from V and 7 bases from J, the gap between germline ends came to 7 bases.

The V call is TRBV2, the J call TRBJ1-2; possible D gene TRBD1, 5 bases. The V gene's germline CDR1 is SNHLY and CDR2 FYNNEI. V lost 3 bases and J lost 5, with 7 bases in between. CDR3 length equals 12 residues. The CDR3, as DNA: TGTGCCAGCAGTGACCGGGGGTATGGCTACACCTTC. Translation gives CASSDRGYGYTF.

V gene TRBV6-1 combines with J gene TRBJ2-7; D is perhaps TRBD2 (5 bases). V lost 2 bases, J lost 3 bases, and 8 bases lay in between. The CDR3 runs 13 residues. Germline lookup yields CDR1 MNHNS and CDR2 SASEGT. This CDR3 reads CASSEQEGYEQYF. In DNA form, the CDR3 reads TGTGCCAGCAGTGAACAAGAGGGCTACGAGCAGTACTTC.

The chain carries TRBV6-5 and TRBJ1-2, with D uncertain. Germline loops: CDR1 MNHEY, CDR2 SVGAGI. V lost 5 bases, J lost 4 bases, and 8 bases lay in between. CDR3 length: 12 residues. CDR3 nucleotides: TGTGCCAGCAGTCGCGGGTTCTATGGCTACACCTTC. Amino acids: CASSRGFYGYTF.

This rearrangement joins TRBV4-3 to TRBJ1-6, with a possible D match to TRBD1 (5 bases). The V end was cut by 0 bases, the J end by 10 bases, with 13 bases between. Looked up from germline, CDR1 is LGHNA and CDR2 is YSLEER. This CDR3 region has 15 residues. The CDR3 bases are TGCGCCAGCAGCCAAGATGGGGGGGTAATGTCACCCCTCCACTTT. This gives the protein CASSQDGGVMSPLHF.

The chain employs TRBV7-2 and TRBJ2-5; TRBD1 aligns across 8 bases. This CDR3 has 16 amino acids. CDR1 SGHTA and CDR2 FQGNSA come from the germline V gene. With V trimmed by 5 bases and J by 5 bases, 13 bases remained unmatched. Written as DNA, the CDR3 is TGTGCCAGCAGCGCAAACCCCGGGACAGGCAGCGAGACCCAGTACTTC. It is translated as CASSANPGTGSETQYF.

This chain links TRBV5-1 with TRBJ2-5; 8 bases map to TRBD2. V was pared by 4 bases and J by 2 bases, with 7 bases of the junction left unmatched. Germline-derived CDR1 and CDR2 are SGHRS and YFSETQ. This CDR3 region has 15 residues. CDR3 protein: CASSPELAVQETQYF. The DNA of the CDR3 is TGCGCCAGCAGCCCGGAACTAGCGGTGCAAGAGACCCAGTACTTC.

The rearrangement links TRBV12-2 to TRBJ2-2; the tabulated D call, TRBD1, remains unverified against the DNA. TRBV12-2 is shown as a pseudogene. This CDR3 is 14 amino acids long. CDR3 bases: TGTGCAAGTCGCCCCGGCAGGGTGTTGTGGGAGCTGTTTTTT. Protein sequence: CASRPGRVLWELFF.